The text below deals with one T cell receptor beta chain. No antigen is known for it. This sample stems from a study of cytomegalovirus exposure and HLA in healthy donors. Study details: A data release that came early held about 89 million unique TCRs from HLA-typed donors. Caucasian-associated ancestry cluster membership applied to around 80% of around 400 genotyped donors. Regarding the study as a whole: CMV antigen specificity was confirmed in vitro for a few CMV-associated chains.

PCR was performed using 60 Vbeta and 13 Jbeta primers. Produced via immunoSEQ multiplex PCR; TCRdb's table is partial and in-frame only. The ten most abundant clones cover around 1.2% of a sample with about 170,000 clones. CDR3 length: 15 amino acids. V lost 1 base and J lost 6; bases outside the gene matches: 4. CDR1 and CDR2 (germline): LGHNT, FRNRAP. Material for sequencing was PBMCs. The source of this sequence is a woman aged 60-75 years in good health and CMV-seronegative. The V call is TRBV12-5, the J call TRBJ1-5; TRBD1 matches 9 bases. In DNA, the CDR3 is TGTGCTAGTGGTTTGGGGACAGGGGATGGTCAGCCCCAGCATTTT. Its translation is CASGLGTGDGQPQHF.